This TCR beta chain was captured in a study of regulatory T cells in long-lasting Graves disease. Across the study: Graves' patients, diagnosed recently, had received antithyroid drugs under 3 months.

Both iRepertoire HTBI primers and Arm-PCR of CDR3 regions were used to build the TCR beta libraries. As handled by the study authors: Identification of gene segments yielded over 60 TRBV and about 14 TRBJ across samples. A single record per CDR3 protein comes from TCRdb applying MiXCR to the multiplex PCR reads. These V and J calls derive from TCRdb rather than the authors' analysis. The repertoire holds about 440,000 distinct CDR3 sequences, with about 15% as singletons. Study findings and constraints: The study found lower TCR diversity in persistent Graves' patients than in newly diagnosed ones.

Points on this clonotype: Its target is not known. Since a much larger clone is just one base distant, this may be a read error.

This sample's time point: newly diagnosed GD, antithyroid drugs for less than 3 months. The TCR library was made from RNA that had been extracted from PBMCs in TRIzol. Per the germline V gene, CDR1 is MNHEY and CDR2 is SVGEGT. The CDR3 contains 14 residues. Unmatched junction bases numbered 4, after V lost 6 bases and J lost 3 bases. These same records also appear under a second study, on T cells in Graves' hyperthyroidism and ophthalmopathy.

The TCR originated in a woman aged 30 to 39 with Graves disease. This sequence joins TRBV6-2 or TRBV6-3 and TRBJ2-1; TRBD2 matches at 8 bases. The material sequenced was peripheral blood mononuclear cells (PBMCs), taken at new diagnosis, from a patient treated with antithyroid drugs. This CDR3 reads CASREGLVYNEQFF. As DNA, the CDR3 is TGTGCCAGCAGAGAGGGACTAGTCTACAATGAGCAGTTCTTC.